This T cell receptor beta chain was identified in a study of CD8 T cells in ankylosing spondylitis. General study findings and limits: Blood of patients with ankylosing spondylitis appeared to be characterized by a TCR beta motif of eight highly homologous variants. Reports say disease-linked clones showed up significantly more in matched ankylosing spondylitis synovial fluid. Earlier authors reported some of these motif variants in reactive arthritis synovial fluid and blood.

Notes on this clonotype: Its antigen is currently unknown.

The length of the CDR3 is 12 residues. V was shortened by 6 bases and J by 10 bases, with 13 bases between the two germline ends. CDR1 MGHDK and CDR2 SYGVNS come from the germline V gene. Quantitative molecular-barcoded 5'-RACE generated the TCR beta libraries. TCRdb recomputed calls from the 5' RACE reads with MiXCR, one row per CDR3 protein. The table lists 270,000 or so distinct CDR3 sequences, 15% to 20% of them singletons. The sample comprised blood, either unsorted or a sorted T cell fraction (not recorded which). The V gene is TRBV25-1, the J gene TRBJ2-1; possibly TRBD1 or TRBD2 for D (6 bases each). This clonotype was obtained from a male donor with ankylosing spondylitis or in good health (not recorded which). The DNA for the CDR3 is TGTGCCAGCAGACCAGGGGCGGGAGAGCAGTTCTTC. It translates to CASRPGAGEQFF.